Below are 10 T cell receptor beta chains sequenced from a single sample in a study of CD8+CD57+ T cells in acquired aplastic anemia. The TCR beta profiling, which covered VDJ combination and CDR3 sequence, was carried out using genomic DNA as the template. Each CDR3 protein gets one entry after TCRdb re-called the reads with MiXCR. The table records about 110,000 distinct CDR3 sequences, 51% of them present only once. Material for sequencing was sorted CD4+, CD8+, or CD8+CD57+ T cells (not recorded which) from PBMCs. The source of these receptors is a human donor in good health, serving as a control.

This chain uses TRBV7-2 with TRBJ1-1, with a weak D call TRBD1 (6 bases). Germline CDR1 is SGHTA and CDR2 is FQGNSA. Trimming took 5 bases from V and 5 from J, leaving 12 bases between them. The CDR3 covers 13 residues. The CDR3 coding sequence is TGTGCCAGCAGCGCACAGGGTTTTACTGAAGCTTTCTTT. Translating gives CASSAQGFTEAFF.

This chain joins TRBV10-3 and TRBJ1-5; TRBD1 agrees at 7 bases. This CDR3 is built from 15 residues. Germline CDR1 reads ENHRY; CDR2 reads SYGVKD. V was pared by 4 bases and J by 2 bases, with 5 bases of the junction left unmatched. This chain's CDR3 is CAISADRDGNQPQHF. DNA of the CDR3: TGTGCCATCAGTGCTGACAGGGATGGCAATCAGCCCCAGCATTTT.

CDR3: CASTPGTSVSEQFF. The DNA of the CDR3 is TGTGCCAGCACCCCCGGGACTAGCGTCAGTGAGCAGTTCTTC. The chain has TRBV11-2 and TRBJ2-1, with 10 nucleotides matching TRBD2. V lost 7 bases, J lost 9 bases, and 9 bases stayed unmatched. Germline V gene data show CDR1 as SGHAT and CDR2 as FQNNGV. The CDR3 spans 14 residues.

The CDR3 sequence is CAISESSGTGLGEQYF. CDR3 sequence (DNA): TGTGCCATCAGTGAGTCCTCCGGGACAGGGTTGGGCGAGCAGTACTTC. The chain is built from TRBV10-3 and TRBJ2-7, with 9 bases matching TRBD1. The CDR3 spans 16 residues. The ends lost 0 bases at V and 6 bases at J; junction bases unmatched: 9. Germline V gene lookup returns CDR1 ENHRY and CDR2 SYGVKD.

The CDR3 loop is CASSHRGEGNEQFF. As DNA, the CDR3 is TGCGCCAGCAGCCACAGGGGGGAAGGAAATGAGCAGTTCTTC. The chain has TRBV4-3 and TRBJ2-1; D may be TRBD1 (7 bases). With 3 bases removed from V and 7 bases from J, the gap between germline ends came to 13 bases. This CDR3 region has 14 residues. Per the germline V gene, CDR1 is LGHNA and CDR2 is YSLEER.

This clonotype was counted at least ten times. This chain joins TRBV12-3 or TRBV12-4 and TRBJ2-7; 9 bases are shared with TRBD1. CDR3 length: 14 residues. Unmatched junction bases numbered 6, after V lost 6 bases and J lost 3 bases. In DNA form, the CDR3 reads TGTGCCAGCAGGTCCGGGACAGGGAACTACGAGCAGTACTTC. It specifies CASRSGTGNYEQYF.

This clonotype was counted between two and nine times. This chain links TRBV7-8 with TRBJ2-7; 7 bases align to TRBD2. Germline V lookup: CDR1 SGHVS, CDR2 FQNEAQ. The ends lost 0 bases at V and 1 base at J; junction bases unmatched: 6. This CDR3 comprises 16 residues. The chain's CDR3 is CASSLAAGLGSYEQYF. CDR3 DNA: TGTGCCAGCAGCTTAGCAGCGGGACTTGGGTCCTACGAGCAGTACTTC.

The genes are TRBV19 and TRBJ1-2; D is unresolved. CDR3 length: 14 residues. The V gene lost 6 bases and the J gene lost 1 base, with 12 bases spanning the gap. The V gene's germline CDR1 is LNHDA and CDR2 SQIVND (reference sequence). CDR3: CASSINSRNYGYTF. The CDR3 DNA is TGTGCCAGTAGCATTAACAGCCGTAACTATGGCTACACCTTC.

The rearrangement joins TRBV12-3 or TRBV12-4 to TRBJ2-7; D is uncertain. This CDR3 comprises 12 residues. V lost 6 bases and J 7 bases, leaving 13 bases between the germline ends. The CDR3 protein is CASSPSHGEQYF. CDR3 nucleotide sequence: TGTGCCAGCAGCCCCTCCCACGGTGAGCAGTACTTC.

CDR3: CASSSPGLENEQFF. The CDR3, as DNA: TGTGCCAGCAGTAGCCCGGGACTAGAGAATGAGCAGTTCTTC. The gene calls are TRBV25-1 and TRBJ2-1; 8 bases are shared with TRBD2. The J segment lost 7 bases and the V segment lost 5 bases, leaving 7 bases of the junction unmatched. This CDR3 has 14 amino acids. Germline values: CDR1 MGHDK, CDR2 SYGVNS.